This T cell receptor beta chain was captured by sequencing in a study of OX40 agonist ivuxolimab in advanced cancers. About the study: Partial responses were achieved by three patients, of whom one had hepatocellular carcinoma and two had cutaneous melanoma. Whole-study findings and limits: Both CD4+ and CD8+ T cell populations in blood had undergone clonal expansion by week 6 at 0.1 to 3.0 mg/kg.

Germline CDR1 reads MNHEY; CDR2 reads SVGAGI. V lost 5 bases, J lost 0 bases, and 14 bases lay in between. This CDR3 spans 15 amino acids. Regarding this clone: Its antigen is undetermined.

Only in-frame clones appear in the TCRdb table, and some are missing; sequencing was by immunoSEQ multiplex PCR. Among roughly 70,000 clones, 86% were seen once, and the ten largest hold around 7%. The sample was CD4+ or CD8+ T cells sorted from blood, taken in a trial of the OX40 agonist ivuxolimab. The clonotype comes from an adult with an advanced solid tumor such as melanoma, head and neck, liver or kidney cancer. The V and J genes are TRBV6-5 and TRBJ2-7, with D perhaps matching TRBD2 (5 bases). CDR3 in amino acids: CASSPRGHSSYEQYF. CDR3 in DNA: TGTGCCAGCAGTCCCCGCGGGCACAGCTCCTACGAGCAGTACTTC.